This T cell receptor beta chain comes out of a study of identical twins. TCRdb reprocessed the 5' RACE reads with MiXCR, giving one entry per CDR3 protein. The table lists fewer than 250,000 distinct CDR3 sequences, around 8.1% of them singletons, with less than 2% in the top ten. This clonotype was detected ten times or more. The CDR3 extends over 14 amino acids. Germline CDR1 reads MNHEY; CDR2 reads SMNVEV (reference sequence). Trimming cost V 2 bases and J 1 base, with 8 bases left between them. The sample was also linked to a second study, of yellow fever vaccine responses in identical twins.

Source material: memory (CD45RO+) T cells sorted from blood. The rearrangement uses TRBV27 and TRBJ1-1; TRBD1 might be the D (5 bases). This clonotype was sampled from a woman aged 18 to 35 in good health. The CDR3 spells CASSLVTGNTEAFF. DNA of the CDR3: TGTGCCAGCAGTTTAGTTACAGGGAACACTGAAGCTTTCTTT.